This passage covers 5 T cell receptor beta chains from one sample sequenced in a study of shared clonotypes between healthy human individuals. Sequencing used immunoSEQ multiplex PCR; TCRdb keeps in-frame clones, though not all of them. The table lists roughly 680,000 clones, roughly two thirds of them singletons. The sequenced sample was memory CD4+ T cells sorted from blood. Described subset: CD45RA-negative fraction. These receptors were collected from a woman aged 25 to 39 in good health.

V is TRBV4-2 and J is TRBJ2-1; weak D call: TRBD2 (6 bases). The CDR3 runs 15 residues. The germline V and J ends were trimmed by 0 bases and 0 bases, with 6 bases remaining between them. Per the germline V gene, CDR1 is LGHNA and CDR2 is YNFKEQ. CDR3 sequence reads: CASSQDGSSYNEQFF. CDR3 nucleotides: TGTGCCAGCAGCCAAGACGGGAGCTCCTACAATGAGCAGTTCTTC.

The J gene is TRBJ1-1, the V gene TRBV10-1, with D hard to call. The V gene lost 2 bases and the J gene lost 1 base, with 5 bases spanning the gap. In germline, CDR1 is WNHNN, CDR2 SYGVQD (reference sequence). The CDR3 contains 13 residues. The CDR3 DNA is TGCGCCAGCAGTGAGCAGCGGAACACTGAAGCTTTCTTT. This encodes CASSEQRNTEAFF.

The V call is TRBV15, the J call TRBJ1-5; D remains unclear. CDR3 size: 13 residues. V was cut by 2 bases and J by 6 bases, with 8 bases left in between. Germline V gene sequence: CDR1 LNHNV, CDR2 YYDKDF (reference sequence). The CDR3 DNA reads TGTGCCACCAGCAGAAACATGGGTCAGCCCCAGCATTTT. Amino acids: CATSRNMGQPQHF.

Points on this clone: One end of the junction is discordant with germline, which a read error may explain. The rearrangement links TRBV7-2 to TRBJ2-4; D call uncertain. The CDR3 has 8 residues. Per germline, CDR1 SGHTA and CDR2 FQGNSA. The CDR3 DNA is TGTGCCAGCAGCTCACGAGGCTTC. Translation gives CASSSRGF.

CDR3 amino acids: CASSSTSILAGKETQYF. The DNA of the CDR3 is TGTGCCAGCAGCTCGACCTCGATATTAGCGGGAAAGGAGACCCAGTACTTC. The chain carries TRBV11-2 and TRBJ2-5; the match to TRBD2 covers 8 bases. The CDR3 runs 17 residues. Germline assignment: CDR1 SGHAT and CDR2 FQNNGV. V trimming: 4 bases; J trimming: 5 bases; junction bases outside the gene matches: 15.